This paragraph reports one TCR beta chain. As yet, its antigen is unknown. Sequence at one end of the junction differs from germline and may be a read error. This sample was included in a study of tumor and adjacent non-tumor tissue in lung cancer. Findings and limits, study-wide: Tumor tissue had significantly higher TCR diversity than normal lung. Normal lung showed higher cumulative top 100 clone frequency than tumor.

The germline V gene has CDR1 SGHAT and CDR2 FQNNGV. This CDR3 has 13 residues. RNA was extracted from bulk tissue without any cell sorting. Newly diagnosed lung cancer patients had thoracic surgery in China, August–November 2014, without prior chemotherapy. A modified ARM-PCR protocol with three rounds of nested PCR amplified TCRbeta. TCRdb ran MiXCR on the multiplex PCR reads and lists one entry per CDR3 protein. The sample includes tens of thousands of distinct CDR3 sequences, approximately 77% of them seen just once. V gene TRBV11-2 combines with J gene TRBJ1-1, with D hard to call. Sequenced: lung tumor tissue. The sequence was obtained from a woman in her 40s with non-small cell lung cancer. The CDR3 nucleotides read TGTACCAGTAGTCTAACACTGAACACTGAAGCTTTCTTT. Translated, it gives CTSSLTLNTEAFF.